What follows are 27 T cell receptor beta chains derived from one specimen sequenced in a study of regulatory T cells in long-lasting Graves disease. Time point meaning: persistent/refractory GD, antithyroid drugs over 5 years with positive TRAb. PBMC RNA served as the TCR library source. TCR beta libraries were built with iRepertoire HTBI primers and Arm-PCR of CDR3 regions. TCRdb reprocessed the multiplex PCR reads via MiXCR and lists one record per CDR3 protein. The data show about 400,000 distinct CDR3 sequences, roughly 20% seen once. This sample comprised peripheral blood mononuclear cells (PBMCs), obtained when the disease was refractory, from a patient treated with antithyroid drugs. All receptors derive from a female donor with Graves disease.

This clonotype was counted at least ten times. The J gene is TRBJ1-4, the V gene TRBV20-1; D is possibly TRBD1 (6 bases). CDR1 is DFQATT and CDR2 is SNEGSKA in the germline V gene (reference sequence). The germline V and J ends were trimmed by 6 bases and 5 bases, with 10 bases remaining between them. The CDR3 is 12 amino acids. CDR3 residues: CSAEGGNEKLFF. CDR3 bases: TGCAGTGCAGAAGGGGGAAATGAAAAACTGTTTTTT.

This clonotype was picked up a small number of times. CDR3 sequence reads: CSAEQGVAGRSYNEQFF. Here the CDR3 DNA reads TGCAGCGCAGAACAGGGGGTAGCGGGTAGGTCCTACAATGAGCAGTTCTTC. The gene calls are TRBV29-1 and TRBJ2-1; tentative D call: TRBD1 (8 bases). The CDR3 has 17 residues. Germline V lookup: CDR1 SQVTM, CDR2 ANQGSEA. The V end lost 7 bases, the J end lost 1 base, and 23 bases lay between the germline ends.

The J gene is TRBJ2-7, the V gene TRBV30; D may be TRBD2 (5 bases). The CDR3 has 14 residues. The V gene's germline CDR1 is GTSNPN and CDR2 SVGIG (reference sequence). With 2 bases removed from V and 3 bases from J, the gap between germline ends came to 14 bases. The CDR3 sequence is CAWSTNVGNYEQYF. Written as DNA, the CDR3 is TGTGCCTGGAGTACAAATGTCGGGAACTACGAGCAGTACTTC.

This chain links TRBV27 with TRBJ2-2; D ambiguous. CDR1 MNHEY and CDR2 SMNVEV come from the germline V gene (reference sequence). V shed 4 bases and J shed 1 base, with 16 bases lying between them. The CDR3 is 17 amino acids. The chain's CDR3 is CASSWHLGTMNTGELFF. The CDR3 region has the DNA TGTGCCAGCAGTTGGCACCTGGGCACCATGAACACCGGGGAGCTGTTTTTT.

The chain couples TRBV29-1 to TRBJ2-7; 7 nucleotides agree with TRBD2. The CDR3 has 13 amino acids. Germline V gives CDR1 SQVTM, CDR2 ANQGSEA. The V segment lost 3 bases and the J segment 2 bases; nucleotides outside the gene matches: 4. DNA of the CDR3: TGCAGCGTTGAGCGGGAGTCCCCCTACGAGCAGTACTTC. It specifies CSVERESPYEQYF.

This clonotype was observed at least ten times. The chain has TRBV28 and TRBJ2-7; D possibly matches TRBD1 or TRBD2 (6 bases each). The CDR3 has 16 residues. Trimming shortened V by 7 bases and J by 5 bases, and 24 bases separated the two germline ends. From germline, CDR1 is MDHEN and CDR2 SYDVKM. CDR3 sequence reads: CASTDKWGARIHEQYF. In DNA form, the CDR3 reads TGTGCCAGCACTGACAAGTGGGGGGCGCGAATCCACGAGCAGTACTTC.

This clonotype was seen ten or more times. The rearrangement links TRBV7-9 to TRBJ1-1, with 7 bases lining up with TRBD1. Germline loops: CDR1 SEHNR, CDR2 FQNEAQ (reference sequence). The V gene end was trimmed by 6 bases and the J gene end by 4 bases; junction bases not matched to a gene: 11. CDR3 length: 15 amino acids. CDR3 DNA sequence: TGTGCCAGCAGTACACAGGGAGAGGGGGCCACTGAAGCTTTCTTT. It translates to CASSTQGEGATEAFF.

Turning to this clonotype: A much larger clonotype is one base distant, so this may be a read error. The chain uses TRBV28 and TRBJ2-5; D not certain. This CDR3 spans 15 amino acids. V gave up 5 bases and J gave up 7 bases, with 20 bases separating them. Germline V gene data show CDR1 as MDHEN and CDR2 as SYDVKM. CDR3 protein: CASSKPPRTDGTQYF. The CDR3 nucleotides are TGTGCCAGCAGTAAACCACCAAGGACGGACGGGACCCAGTACTTC.

Worth noting for this clonotype: Being one base from a much bigger clone, this may be a read error. Since the CDR3 does not end with the conserved phenylalanine or tryptophan, this likely comes from a read error. The chain is built from TRBV7-2 and TRBJ2-7; D gene uncertain. The V gene's germline CDR1 is SGHTA and CDR2 FQGNSA. Trimming cost V 4 bases and J 3 bases, with 10 bases left between them. This CDR3 region has 13 residues. CDR3 in amino acids: CASSYWANYEQYL. The CDR3 coding sequence is TGTGCCAGCAGCTACTGGGCCAACTACGAGCAGTACCTC.

About this clonotype: A clone one base away is much larger, so this may be a read error. Likely a read error: the CDR3 ends without its conserved phenylalanine or tryptophan. V is TRBV7-9 and J is TRBJ2-5, with D unresolved. Trimming cost V 1 base and J 1 base, with 10 bases left between them. This CDR3 has 15 amino acids. The germline CDR1 and CDR2 sequences are SEHNR and FQNEAQ (reference sequence). The CDR3 DNA reads TGTGCCAGCAGCTTAGTTCTAGGAGCCCAAGAGACCCAGTACCTC. As protein: CASSLVLGAQETQYL.

This clonotype turned up a few times. This chain joins TRBV4-3 and TRBJ1-1; weak D call: TRBD1 (6 bases). Germline CDR1 and CDR2: LGHNA and YSLEER. CDR3 size: 19 residues. Trimming pared 1 base from V and 4 bases from J, leaving 25 bases between. CDR3 nucleotides: TGCGCCAGCAGCCAAGCGGGGGCGAGGGGGTCCGGTTCGGGCACTGAAGCTTTCTTT. Amino acid sequence: CASSQAGARGSGSGTEAFF.

This clonotype was counted many times. The V and J genes are TRBV7-9 and TRBJ2-5; D is unclear. CDR3 length equals 14 residues. With 5 bases removed from V and 0 bases from J, the gap between germline ends came to 10 bases. CDR1 and CDR2 from the germline V gene are SEHNR and FQNEAQ (reference sequence). CDR3 sequence: CASSPTVYQETQYF. CDR3 coding DNA: TGTGCCAGCAGCCCGACCGTTTACCAAGAGACCCAGTACTTC. Together with reference TRBV7-9 and TRBJ2-5, the CDR3 gives the full variable domain: DTGVSQNPRHKITKRGQNVTFRCDPISEHNRLYWYRQTLGQGPEFLTYFQNEAQLEKSRLLSDRFSAERPKGSFSTLEIQRTEQGDSAMYLCASSPTVYQETQYFGPGTRLLVL.

There are many counts of this clonotype. The CDR3 bases are TGTGCCAGCAGCCGACAGGAGATCCAAGAGACCCAGTACTTC. Protein: CASSRQEIQETQYF. The chain recombines TRBV28 with TRBJ2-5; D may be TRBD1 (6 bases). The CDR3 consists of 14 residues. Looked up from germline, CDR1 is MDHEN and CDR2 is SYDVKM. V lost 6 bases to trimming and J lost 1 base, with 12 bases between them.

This chain links TRBV29-1 with TRBJ1-5; tentatively, D is TRBD1 (6 bases). The CDR3 contains 15 residues. Germline V CDR1 and CDR2: SQVTM, ANQGSEA. Trimming pared 4 bases from V and 4 bases from J, leaving 17 bases between. The CDR3 DNA sequence: TGCAGCGTTGGGGAGGGGGTCGAGCGGAATCAGCCCCAGCATTTT. This codes for CSVGEGVERNQPQHF.

The chain employs TRBV7-9 and TRBJ1-1; 7 nucleotides agree with TRBD1. Germline trimming cut 5 bases from V and 5 bases from J; bases unmatched to any gene: 11. This CDR3 is 15 amino acids long. Looked up from germline, CDR1 is SEHNR and CDR2 is FQNEAQ (reference sequence). Here the CDR3 DNA reads TGTGCCAGCAGCCCCAGGGGAGGGGGCTTGACTGAAGCTTTCTTT. Protein sequence: CASSPRGGGLTEAFF.

The chain recombines TRBV3-1 with TRBJ2-5; no reliable D call. Germline values: CDR1 LGHDT, CDR2 YNNKEL (reference sequence). Trimming pared 4 bases from V and 6 bases from J, leaving 12 bases between. This CDR3 comprises 13 residues. The CDR3 here is CASSLITQKTQYF. CDR3 bases: TGTGCCAGCAGCCTCATTACCCAGAAGACCCAGTACTTC.

V is TRBV7-2 and J is TRBJ2-2; TRBD2 aligns across 10 bases. V dropped 2 bases and J dropped 1; count of bases not matched to a gene: 16. There are 21 residues in the CDR3. CDR1 and CDR2 from the germline V gene are SGHTA and FQGNSA. In DNA form, the CDR3 reads TGTGCCAGCAGCTTAACTTGGGGCAGGAGCGGGAGGGCCGGGAACACCGGGGAGCTGTTTTTT. Its protein product is CASSLTWGRSGRAGNTGELFF.

This clonotype appeared a few times. The rearrangement joins TRBV7-8 to TRBJ1-5; D might be TRBD1 (6 bases). V was clipped by 1 base and J by 10 bases, with 17 bases between them. This CDR3 spans 15 amino acids. The germline CDR1 and CDR2 sequences are SGHVS and FQNEAQ. The CDR3 DNA sequence: TGTGCCAGCAGCTTAGTCGGTGGGGGCTTGGAACCCCAGCATTTT. Its protein is CASSLVGGGLEPQHF.

This clonotype was found many times. CDR3 protein: CASSLAGGQPLTLHF. CDR3 DNA sequence: TGTGCCAGCAGCTTAGCAGGAGGCCAACCGTTAACCCTCCACTTT. This chain joins TRBV7-2 and TRBJ1-6, with D uncertain. Trimming shortened V by 0 bases and J by 14 bases, and 17 bases separated the two germline ends. The CDR3 totals 15 residues. Germline V gene sequence: CDR1 SGHTA, CDR2 FQGNSA.

This clonotype turned up a few times. The chain uses TRBV5-5 and TRBJ2-5, with 8 bases that match TRBD1. CDR1 and CDR2 (germline): SGHKS, YYEKEE (reference sequence). V gave up 0 bases and J gave up 4 bases; unmatched junction bases: 5. This CDR3 spans 15 amino acids. CDR3 region: CASSLAGGEGETQYF. The CDR3 nucleotides are TGTGCCAGCAGCTTGGCAGGGGGCGAGGGAGAGACCCAGTACTTC.

This clonotype was seen a handful of times. The rearrangement links TRBV5-8 to TRBJ1-5, with TRBD1 as a possible D gene (6 bases). The CDR3 has 14 residues. CDR1 SGHTS and CDR2 YDEGEE come from the germline V gene. V lost 5 bases and J 7 bases, leaving 16 bases between the germline ends. The CDR3 nucleotides are TGTGCCAGCAGTCTCGAGACAGGTTACCAGCCCCAGCATTTT. Translation: CASSLETGYQPQHF.

This clonotype was seen only a few times. The V and J genes are TRBV29-1 and TRBJ2-7; the D call may be TRBD1 or TRBD2 (5 bases each). Germline-derived CDR1 and CDR2 are SQVTM and ANQGSEA. The V end lost 0 bases, the J end lost 1 base, and 13 bases lay between the germline ends. The CDR3 runs 15 residues. DNA of the CDR3: TGCAGCGTTGAAGATCGGGGCAGGCCGTCCTACGAGCAGTACTTC. Protein: CSVEDRGRPSYEQYF.

The sample holds many counts of this clonotype. The chain combines TRBV2 with TRBJ1-1; TRBD1 matches at 8 bases. The CDR3 is made up of 15 amino acids. Germline CDR1 is SNHLY and CDR2 is FYNNEI. Losses at the gene ends were 6 bases for V and 7 bases for J; bases not matched to a gene: 13. CDR3 sequence (DNA): TGTGCCAGCAGCCCCGGGACAGGTCAGAGCGGTGAAGCTTTCTTT. Translated, it gives CASSPGTGQSGEAFF.

The V gene is TRBV14, the J gene TRBJ1-2; D may be TRBD1 (6 bases). The CDR3 covers 14 residues. Germline CDR1 and CDR2: SGHDN and FVKESK. V was trimmed by 4 bases and J by 3 bases, leaving 12 bases between them. The CDR3 protein is CASSPDWGHYGYTF. The CDR3 nucleotides read TGTGCCAGCAGCCCGGACTGGGGGCACTATGGCTACACCTTC. The variable domain in full, with the rest retrieved from reference TRBV14 and TRBJ1-2, is EAGVTQFPSHSVIEKGQTVTLRCDPISGHDNLYWYRRVMGKEIKFLLHFVKESKQDESGMPNNRFLAERTGGTYSTLKVQPAELEDSGVYFCASSPDWGHYGYTFGSGTRLTVV.

This sequence joins TRBV27 and TRBJ1-2; D call uncertain. In germline, CDR1 is MNHEY, CDR2 SMNVEV (reference sequence). Trimming pared 7 bases from V and 3 bases from J, leaving 9 bases between. The CDR3 sequence is 12 residues long. The DNA of the CDR3 is TGTGCCAGCATGACGACGGACTATGGCTACACCTTC. Protein: CASMTTDYGYTF.

The chain's CDR3 is CASRLEQGTEAFF. The CDR3 DNA sequence: TGTGCCAGCAGGCTCGAACAGGGCACTGAAGCTTTCTTT. The chain employs TRBV7-9 and TRBJ1-1; D possibly corresponds to TRBD1 (6 bases). The CDR3 spans 13 residues. Deletions cut 6 bases from V and 4 bases from J, with 12 bases between. Germline CDR1 reads SEHNR; CDR2 reads FQNEAQ (reference sequence).

The rearrangement uses TRBV10-2 and TRBJ1-1; D is unresolved. The CDR3 is 14 amino acids. Trimming shortened V by 3 bases and J by 4 bases, and 12 bases separated the two germline ends. Germline V lookup: CDR1 WSHSY, CDR2 SAAADI. The CDR3 nucleotides read TGCGCCAGCAGTGATGGCCAGCGGAGCACTGAAGCTTTCTTT. It yields the protein CASSDGQRSTEAFF.